This T cell receptor (beta chain) stems from a study of blood T cell repertoires in COVID-19. A single count supports this clone. Trimming stripped 3 bases from V and 4 bases from J, with 7 bases between. The CDR3 extends over 13 amino acids. Per the authors' pipeline: Amplification of reference gene primers provided the estimated nucleated cell counts. Assay: immunoSEQ multiplex PCR; the TCRdb copy retains only in-frame clones and omits some. From that table come the V and J calls and clone size; the DNA was used to work out D and trimming. The sample includes roughly 360,000 clones, roughly 88% of them seen just once.

The TCR was taken from a woman in her twenties or thirties with acute COVID-19. The chain employs TRBV12-3 or TRBV12-4 and TRBJ2-1, with D possibly matching TRBD2 (6 bases). The sample comprised PBMCs or T cells enriched from blood (not recorded which). The CDR3 loop reads CASSFGGYNEQFF. CDR3 coding DNA: TGTGCCAGCAGTTTCGGGGGTTACAATGAGCAGTTCTTC.